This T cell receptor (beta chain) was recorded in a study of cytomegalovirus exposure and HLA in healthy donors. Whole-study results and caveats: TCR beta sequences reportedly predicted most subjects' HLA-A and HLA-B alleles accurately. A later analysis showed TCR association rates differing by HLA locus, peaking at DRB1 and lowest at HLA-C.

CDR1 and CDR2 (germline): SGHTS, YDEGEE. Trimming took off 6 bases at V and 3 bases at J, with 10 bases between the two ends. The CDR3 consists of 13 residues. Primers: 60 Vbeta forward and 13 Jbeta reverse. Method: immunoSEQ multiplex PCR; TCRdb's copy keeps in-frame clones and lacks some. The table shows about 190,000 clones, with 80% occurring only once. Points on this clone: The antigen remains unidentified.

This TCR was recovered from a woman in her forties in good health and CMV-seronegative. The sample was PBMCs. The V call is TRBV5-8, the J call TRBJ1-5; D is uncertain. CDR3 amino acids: CASNYRYNQPQHF. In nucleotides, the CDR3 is TGTGCCAGCAATTACAGATACAATCAGCCCCAGCATTTT.